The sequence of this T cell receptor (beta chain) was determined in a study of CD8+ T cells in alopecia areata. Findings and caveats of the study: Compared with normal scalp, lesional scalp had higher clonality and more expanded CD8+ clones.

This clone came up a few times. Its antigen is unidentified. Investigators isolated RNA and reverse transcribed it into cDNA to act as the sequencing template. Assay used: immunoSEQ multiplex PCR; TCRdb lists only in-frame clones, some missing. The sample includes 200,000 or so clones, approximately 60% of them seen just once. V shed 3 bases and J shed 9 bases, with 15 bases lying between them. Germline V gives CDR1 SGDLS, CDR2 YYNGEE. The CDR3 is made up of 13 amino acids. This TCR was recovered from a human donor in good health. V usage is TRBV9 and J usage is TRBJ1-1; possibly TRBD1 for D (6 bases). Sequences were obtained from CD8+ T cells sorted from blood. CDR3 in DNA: TGTGCCAGCAGCGCCACGACAGGTAGTAAAGCTTTCTTT. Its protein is CASSATTGSKAFF.